This is a list of T cell receptor beta chains from one sample in a study of blood T cell repertoires in COVID-19. TCRdb's table, derived via immunoSEQ multiplex PCR, lists solely in-frame clones and lacks some. The repertoire holds some 250,000 clones, around three quarters seen once, with more than 2.5% in the top ten. Specimen: peripheral blood. The receptors derive from a woman aged 80 or older with acute or convalescent COVID-19. The CDR3 runs from the conserved cysteine through the conserved F or W. The D gene is left open where the match is weak. Not all rows give a size; the values are once, few, many and, for expanded clones, a class.

>TRBJ2-7|.|TRBV6-1|few
TGTGCCAGCAGTCAAGGCCGCCCACGCGAGCTCTACGAGCAGTACTTC
CASSQGRPRELYEQYF
>TRBJ2-5|.|TRBV5-1|.
TGCGCCAGCAGCTTGTCGGGAGAGACCCAGTACTTC
CASSLSGETQYF
>TRBJ2-1|.|TRBV18|.
TGTGCCAGCTCACCACGGCTAGAGGGTGAGCAGTTCTTC
CASSPRLEGEQFF
>TRBJ2-7|TRBD1|TRBV7-2|few
TGTGCCAGCAGCTTAGGGGGACAGCGTAGCTCCTACGAGCAGTACTTC
CASSLGGQRSSYEQYF
>TRBJ1-1|TRBD1|TRBV19|.
TGTGCCAGTAGAGGGGCCGGGACAGGGTACACTGAAGCTTTCTTT
CASRGAGTGYTEAFF
>TRBJ1-1|TRBD1|TRBV2|few
TGTGCCAGCACCGGGACAGGGCGTCAAGCTTTCTTT
CASTGTGRQAFF
>TRBJ2-5|.|TRBV24-1|.
TGTGCCACCAGTGCGAATACAGGGTACCAAGAGACCCAGTACTTC
CATSANTGYQETQYF
>TRBJ2-1|TRBD2|TRBV5-1|many
TGCGCCAGCAGCTTGGAAGCGGGGGGTGTGAATGAGCAGTTCTTC
CASSLEAGGVNEQFF
>TRBJ2-5|TRBD1|TRBV6-5|.
TGTGCCAGCAGTTTAGGGACAGGGGGCGTGGGAGAGACCCAGTACTTC
CASSLGTGGVGETQYF
>TRBJ1-1|.|TRBV5-4|.
TGTGCCAGCAGCTTGACAGGGGAAGCTTTCTTT
CASSLTGEAFF
>TRBJ2-2|TRBD2|TRBV11-3|.
TGTGCCAGCAGCTTACCGGGAGGGCCGACCGGGGAGCTGTTTTTT
CASSLPGGPTGELFF
>TRBJ2-1|TRBD2|TRBV10-3|.
TGTGCCATCAGTGGGACTAGCGGGAGCTATGAGCAGTTCTTC
CAISGTSGSYEQFF
>TRBJ2-7|TRBD1|TRBV30|few
TGTGCCTCAGTGCCGACAGGGCGAGGGGAGCAGTACTTC
CASVPTGRGEQYF
>TRBJ2-7|TRBD1|TRBV7-2|once
TGTGCCAGCAGCTTACAGGGGGCGGTCTTCTACGAGCAGTACTTC
CASSLQGAVFYEQYF
>TRBJ2-3|TRBD2|TRBV5-5|.
TGTGCCAGCAGCTTGGCGTCAGCGGGGGCTAGCACAGATACGCAGTATTTT
CASSLASAGASTDTQYF
>TRBJ1-2|.|TRBV5-1|.
TGCGCCAGCAGCCCCCAGGAGGTTGCCTATGGCTACACCTTC
CASSPQEVAYGYTF
>TRBJ2-7|TRBD1|TRBV5-6|.
TGTGCCAGCAGCTTGGCCGGGACAGGGGGCGAGCAGTACTTC
CASSLAGTGGEQYF
>TRBJ1-1|.|TRBV6-1|.
TGTGCCAGCAGTGAGGTCACAAACACTGAAGCTTTCTTT
CASSEVTNTEAFF
>TRBJ1-2|.|TRBV5-5|.
TGTGCCAGCAGCCTAAACTATGGCTACACCTTC
CASSLNYGYTF
>TRBJ1-4|TRBD1|TRBV5-1|.
TGCGCCAGCAGCCCGACCCTACAGGGGCCTAATGAAAAACTGTTTTTT
CASSPTLQGPNEKLFF
>TRBJ2-7|TRBD1|TRBV5-1|few
TGCGCCAGCAGGGAACCGGGACAGGGCCGCTACGAGCAGTACTTC
CASREPGQGRYEQYF
>TRBJ2-7|.|TRBV3-1/TRBV3-2|few
TGTGCCAGCAGCCAAGATGGAGGACGGGATGTCTACGAGCAGTACTTC
CASSQDGGRDVYEQYF
>TRBJ1-1|.|TRBV11-2|.
TGTGCCAGCAGCTTGGCAGGAGGTTTTACTGAAGCTTTCTTT
CASSLAGGFTEAFF
>TRBJ1-2|TRBD1|TRBV5-1|.
TGCGCCAGCAGCTTGGCCGTGGGGCAGGGGGATGATGGCTACACCTTC
CASSLAVGQGDDGYTF
>TRBJ1-5|TRBD1|TRBV19|.
TGTGCCAGTAGTTCCCCGGGACAGGGAGGCCAGCCCCAGCATTTT
CASSSPGQGGQPQHF
>TRBJ1-1|.|TRBV5-4|.
TGTGCCAGCAGCTCCAGGAACACTGAAGCTTTCTTT
CASSSRNTEAFF
>TRBJ2-6|.|TRBV7-9|.
TGTGCCAGCAGCTCGTCAGGGGTACCTGGGGCCAACGTCCTGACTTTC
CASSSSGVPGANVLTF
>TRBJ1-4|TRBD1|TRBV6-1|.
TGTGCCAGCAGTGAATGGGACAGAGATGAAAAACTGTTTTTT
CASSEWDRDEKLFF
>TRBJ1-4|.|TRBV7-8|.
TGTGCCAGCAGCCCAGACAGGCTCCCTAATGAAAAACTGTTTTTT
CASSPDRLPNEKLFF
>TRBJ1-2|.|TRBV19|.
TGTGCCAGTAGTATTGGAGGGAAGGGTGGTGGCTACACCTTC
CASSIGGKGGGYTF
>TRBJ1-5|.|TRBV19|.
TGTGCCAGTAGTATCGGTCGTCAGCCCCAGCATTTT
CASSIGRQPQHF
>TRBJ2-2|TRBD1|TRBV9|.
TGTGCCAGCAGCAACAGGGGAACCGGGGAGCTGTTTTTT
CASSNRGTGELFF
>TRBJ1-4|TRBD1|TRBV3-1/TRBV3-2|.
TGTGCCAGCAGCCAAAAGAGGAGCGGGACAGGGGGCGCCGGTGGAAAACTGTTTTTT
CASSQKRSGTGGAGGKLFF
>TRBJ1-6|.|TRBV6-5|.
TGTGCCAGCAGAGCTACAGGGTACTCACCCCTCCACTTT
CASRATGYSPLHF
>TRBJ1-5|TRBD1|TRBV2|.
TGTGCCAGCAGTCCGACAGGGGTTGGTCAGCCCCAGCATTTT
CASSPTGVGQPQHF
>TRBJ2-2|.|TRBV6-1|.
TGTGCCAGCAACAGGGAGAACACCGGGGAGCTGTTTTTT
CASNRENTGELFF
>TRBJ2-1|TRBD1|TRBV6-5|.
TGTGCCAGCAGCCCCGGGACAGGTTTTGGTTATGAGCAGTTCTTC
CASSPGTGFGYEQFF
>TRBJ1-3|.|TRBV18|.
TGTGCCAGCTCACCGACTACCATTAGTTCTGGAAACACCATATATTTT
CASSPTTISSGNTIYF
>TRBJ2-7|TRBD1|TRBV4-1|.
TGCGCCAGCAGCCAACAACCCTTAAAAACAGGGGGTGCAACCAGTTTCTACGAGCAGTACTTC
CASSQQPLKTGGATSFYEQYF
>TRBJ1-2|TRBD1|TRBV6-6|few
TGTGCCAGCAGTCCGTCCGGGACAGGGGAACGGGCCTATGGCTACACCTTC
CASSPSGTGERAYGYTF
>TRBJ1-1|TRBD1|TRBV5-6|.
TGTGCCAGCAGCTTGGGGGGACAGGGGGCAAGAGGAGCTTTCTTT
CASSLGGQGARGAFF
>TRBJ1-5|TRBD1|TRBV6-6|.
TGTGCCAGCAGTCCTGACAGGGTTAGCAATCAGCCCCAGCATTTT
CASSPDRVSNQPQHF
>TRBJ1-4|.|TRBV18|.
TGTGCCAGCTCCCGGGACAACAATGAAAAACTGTTTTTT
CASSRDNNEKLFF
>TRBJ2-5|.|TRBV29-1|.
TGCAGCGTTGAAGATCTCCAGTTAGAGACCCAGTACTTC
CSVEDLQLETQYF
>TRBJ1-6|.|TRBV6-6|.
TGTGCCAGCAGGGGAGGGGGGAATTCACCCCTCCACTTT
CASRGGGNSPLHF
>TRBJ2-1|.|TRBV5-1|.
TGCGCCAGCAGCTTGGATTTCACTCCAGGTGAGCAGTTCTTC
CASSLDFTPGEQFF
>TRBJ1-2|.|TRBV6-1|.
TGTGCCAGCAGTGAGACGGGGGGGGGCTATGGCTACACCTTC
CASSETGGGYGYTF
>TRBJ2-7|.|TRBV12-3/TRBV12-4|.
TGTGCCAGCAGTACAGGGAAATACCCCGAGCAGTACTTC
CASSTGKYPEQYF
>TRBJ1-5|.|TRBV15|.
TGTGCCACCCGAGGACAGAGCCCCAATCAGCCCCAGCATTTT
CATRGQSPNQPQHF
>TRBJ1-3|.|TRBV9|.
TGTGCCAGCAGCCCCGGGGGGGTAGGAGGAAACACCATATATTTT
CASSPGGVGGNTIYF
>TRBJ1-2|.|TRBV6-5|.
TGTGCCAGCAGTTACGGGCAGGCAGGCTATGGCTACACCTTC
CASSYGQAGYGYTF
>TRBJ1-5|.|TRBV19|few
TGTGCCAGTAGTTGGGGGGATAGCAATCAGCCCCAGCATTTT
CASSWGDSNQPQHF
>TRBJ1-2|.|TRBV5-4|.
TGTGCCAGCAGCCCGGAACAGGGACGGGGCTACACCTTC
CASSPEQGRGYTF